Shown below are 28 T cell receptor beta chains from a single sample sequenced in a study of T cells in Graves' hyperthyroidism and ophthalmopathy. It was RNA transcripts that yielded the amplified TCR beta CDR3 regions. The HTBI primer set drove a first-round RT-PCR of the TCR CDR3. In TCRdb, the multiplex PCR reads were re-called with MiXCR into one record per CDR3 protein. The sample lists about 350,000 distinct CDR3 sequences, 11% to 15% occurring once. Material: blood. The receptors were sampled from a woman between 25 and 40 years old with Graves' hyperthyroidism.

The rearrangement joins TRBV11-2 to TRBJ2-2; 11 bases are shared with TRBD2. Germline CDR1 is SGHAT and CDR2 is FQNNGV. The trim removed 1 base at V and 5 bases at J, leaving 12 bases unmatched. The CDR3 loop spans 19 amino acids. In DNA form, the CDR3 reads TGTGCCAGCAGCTTAGTTCGTAGCGGGAGGGCCGAGAGGACCGGGGAGCTGTTTTTT. Its translation is CASSLVRSGRAERTGELFF.

This clonotype came up many times. J is TRBJ1-3 and V is TRBV6-1; TRBD1 aligns across 8 bases. CDR1 and CDR2 (germline): MNHNS, SASEGT. V lost 7 bases to trimming and J lost 0 bases; unmatched junction nucleotides: 5. The CDR3 contains 15 residues. The CDR3 nucleotides are TGTGCCAGCACCACCGGACAGGGCTCTGGAAACACCATATATTTT. This gives the protein CASTTGQGSGNTIYF.

This clonotype was detected ten times or more. The chain joins TRBV28 to TRBJ1-6; TRBD1 might be the D (6 bases). Germline V CDR1 and CDR2: MDHEN, SYDVKM. The CDR3 is 15 amino acids. Trimming left V 5 bases short and J 7 bases short, with 15 bases between. The CDR3 spells CASSRGSRGNSPLHF. The CDR3 DNA reads as TGTGCCAGCAGTCGGGGGTCCAGGGGCAATTCACCCCTCCACTTT.

This clonotype was picked up a small number of times. The chain couples TRBV11-2 to TRBJ2-7; possible D gene TRBD2, 5 bases. V was clipped by 5 bases and J by 2 bases, with 13 bases between them. The CDR3 spans 14 residues. Per germline, CDR1 SGHAT and CDR2 FQNNGV. For the CDR3, the DNA is TGTGCCAGCAGCCCCTTTGACGGGGCCTACGAGCAGTACTTC. Translating it yields CASSPFDGAYEQYF.

This clonotype appeared many times. The chain joins TRBV2 to TRBJ1-5; the match to TRBD1 covers 9 bases. The CDR3 runs 14 residues. Per germline, CDR1 SNHLY and CDR2 FYNNEI. The ends lost 5 bases at V and 5 bases at J; junction bases unmatched: 4. CDR3 nucleotides: TGTGCCAGCAGTTGGGGACAGGGCGATCAGCCCCAGCATTTT. It codes for CASSWGQGDQPQHF.

This clonotype has more than one count but fewer than ten. The gene calls are TRBV27 and TRBJ2-7; possibly TRBD1 or TRBD2 for D (5 bases each). V lost 5 bases and J lost 3, with 17 bases in between. This CDR3 has 15 residues. Germline CDR1 reads MNHEY; CDR2 reads SMNVEV (reference sequence). The CDR3 spells CASSVMGPTDYEQYF. The CDR3 nucleotides are TGTGCCAGCAGTGTTATGGGACCAACGGACTACGAGCAGTACTTC.

This clonotype has at least ten counts. The genes are TRBV5-1 and TRBJ2-2; perhaps TRBD2 as D (6 bases). The CDR3 runs to 16 residues. Germline V gene sequence: CDR1 SGHRS, CDR2 YFSETQ. Trimming shortened V by 4 bases and J by 0 bases, and 13 bases separated the two germline ends. Here the CDR3 DNA reads TGCGCCAGCAGCGGGGGGTGGACGGCGAACACCGGGGAGCTGTTTTTT. Amino acids: CASSGGWTANTGELFF.

The chain combines TRBV24-1 with TRBJ2-5, with 7 bases identical to TRBD2. The V and J ends lost 3 bases and 3 bases, in that order; junction bases with no gene match: 12. Germline CDR1 is KGHDR and CDR2 is SFDVKD. This CDR3 region has 17 residues. The DNA for the CDR3 is TGTGCCACCAGTGATCCAGGGAGGGGAGGGGCCAAAGAGACCCAGTACTTC. It specifies CATSDPGRGGAKETQYF.

This clonotype was recorded many times. The rearrangement uses TRBV13 and TRBJ2-3, with TRBD1 matching over 7 bases. V lost 5 bases to trimming and J lost 5 bases; unmatched junction nucleotides: 13. CDR1 and CDR2 from the germline V gene are PRHDT and FYEKMQ (reference sequence). The CDR3 spans 16 residues. The CDR3 nucleotides are TGTGCCAGCAGCCCCCACGGGCAGGGGGTTTTAGATACGCAGTATTTT. Amino acids: CASSPHGQGVLDTQYF.

CDR3 sequence (DNA): TGTGCCTGGAGTGGGGTAGCGGGACTACCTTCAGATGGCTACACCTTC. Translating it yields CAWSGVAGLPSDGYTF. The chain is built from TRBV30 and TRBJ1-2; possibly TRBD1 for D (5 bases). This CDR3 is 16 amino acids long. CDR1 is GTSNPN, CDR2 SVGIG, per germline (reference sequence). V was clipped by 1 base and J by 6 bases, with 21 bases between them.

This clonotype was seen a single time. The chain recombines TRBV15 with TRBJ1-2; D is uncertain. Trimming took off 4 bases at V and 4 bases at J, with 13 bases between the two ends. Germline V gene data show CDR1 as LNHNV and CDR2 as YYDKDF (reference sequence). The CDR3 is made up of 14 amino acids. The CDR3, as DNA: TGTGCCACCAGCATCCTTCAGGCGTCCTATGGCTACACCTTC. It translates to CATSILQASYGYTF.

The genes are TRBV24-1 and TRBJ1-5; D possibly corresponds to TRBD1 (5 bases). Germline V gives CDR1 KGHDR, CDR2 SFDVKD. The CDR3 covers 14 residues. V gave up 4 bases and J gave up 5 bases, with 11 bases separating them. Written as DNA, the CDR3 is TGTGCCACCAGTGAGGGGTCGGGGCATCAGCCCCAGCATTTT. Protein sequence: CATSEGSGHQPQHF.

The table lists this clonotype with many counts. The chain couples TRBV6-1 to TRBJ2-1; D not resolved. The CDR3 is 16 amino acids. CDR1 is MNHNS and CDR2 is SASEGT in the germline V gene. With 6 bases removed from V and 2 bases from J, the gap between germline ends came to 17 bases. The CDR3 loop is CASSTASLGTYNEQFF. The CDR3 coding sequence is TGTGCCAGCAGCACCGCTAGTTTGGGGACCTACAATGAGCAGTTCTTC.

The genes are TRBV6-1 and TRBJ1-2, with 7 nucleotides matching TRBD1. CDR1 MNHNS and CDR2 SASEGT come from the germline V gene. Trimming at V came to 1 base and at J to 4 bases, leaving 3 bases not matched to a gene. This CDR3 spans 14 amino acids. The CDR3 coding sequence is TGTGCCAGCAGTGAAGGAGGGGGCCCCTATGGCTACACCTTC. Translating gives CASSEGGGPYGYTF.

This clonotype was recorded a few times. The V and J genes are TRBV18 and TRBJ2-7; TRBD1 matches 10 bases. V lost 6 bases to trimming and J lost 7 bases; unmatched junction nucleotides: 9. Germline CDR1 is KGHSH and CDR2 is LQKENI. CDR3 length: 14 residues. CDR3 residues: CASSPGQGLGEQYF. In nucleotides, the CDR3 is TGTGCCAGCTCCCCGGGACAGGGGCTGGGGGAGCAGTACTTC.

This clonotype was seen more than once but under ten times. The chain employs TRBV14 and TRBJ2-7; 8 nucleotides line up with TRBD1. J gave up 3 bases and V 5 bases, and 3 bases lay outside the gene matches. The CDR3 extends over 13 amino acids. Germline loops: CDR1 SGHDN, CDR2 FVKESK. The CDR3 DNA sequence: TGTGCCAGCAGCTTCGACAGGGGCTACGAGCAGTACTTC. Its translation: CASSFDRGYEQYF.

This clonotype appeared a few times. The CDR3 coding sequence is TGTGCCGCGGGCGATGCTGGGATCACCGGGGAGCTGTTTTTT. Amino acid sequence: CAAGDAGITGELFF. The chain carries TRBV28 and TRBJ2-2; tentative D call: TRBD2 (5 bases). Germline loops: CDR1 MDHEN, CDR2 SYDVKM. V dropped 11 bases and J dropped 4 bases, with 17 bases sitting between them. This CDR3 has 14 amino acids. The full variable domain, its missing parts supplied by reference TRBV28 and TRBJ2-2, is DVKVTQSSRYLVKRTGEKVFLECVQDMDHENMFWYRQDPGLGLRLIYFSYDVKMKEKGDIPEGYSVSREKKERFSLILESASTNQTSMYLCAAGDAGITGELFFGEGSRLTVL.

The gene calls are TRBV6-1 and TRBJ2-3; the D call may be TRBD1 or TRBD2 (5 bases each). CDR1 MNHNS and CDR2 SASEGT come from the germline V gene. V dropped 5 bases and J dropped 3 bases, with 12 bases sitting between them. The CDR3 loop spans 14 amino acids. This CDR3 reads CASSWDEKTDTQYF. DNA for the CDR3: TGTGCCAGCAGTTGGGACGAGAAAACAGATACGCAGTATTTT.

The chain recombines TRBV6-1 with TRBJ2-7, with 8 bases lining up with TRBD1. The CDR3 is 18 residues long. V was clipped by 5 bases and J by 4 bases; unmatched bases: 19. CDR1 MNHNS and CDR2 SASEGT come from the germline V gene. In DNA, the CDR3 is TGTGCCAGCAGTCGCCACCGGGACAGGTCCTTACATTTTTACGAGCAGTACTTC. It specifies CASSRHRDRSLHFYEQYF.

This clonotype was observed many times. The rearrangement joins TRBV15 to TRBJ1-2; perhaps TRBD1 as D (6 bases). Germline CDR1 and CDR2: LNHNV and YYDKDF (reference sequence). Trimming removed 5 bases at V and 4 bases at J, with 17 bases between. The CDR3 is 15 residues long. The CDR3 nucleotides are TGTGCCACCAGCGGAGGGGCCGACAGGACCTATGGCTACACCTTC. It translates to CATSGGADRTYGYTF.

This chain uses TRBV7-6 with TRBJ2-5; possibly TRBD1 for D (6 bases). The ends were cut back, 5 bases at V and 3 bases at J, with 16 bases in the middle. This CDR3 contains 15 residues. Germline values: CDR1 SGHVS, CDR2 FNYEAQ. The CDR3, as DNA: TGTGCCAGCAGCGAAAGGGGGTCTAACAAAGAGACCCAGTACTTC. This encodes CASSERGSNKETQYF.

This clonotype has more than one count but fewer than ten. The chain carries TRBV18 and TRBJ2-2; D not certain. Germline-derived CDR1 and CDR2 are KGHSH and LQKENI. The length of the CDR3 is 12 residues. Trimming took 6 bases from V and 4 from J, leaving 6 bases between them. CDR3 in DNA: TGTGCCAGCTCGGAAGTCACCGGGGAGCTGTTTTTT. The encoded protein is CASSEVTGELFF. The full variable domain, with the rest looked up from reference TRBV18 and TRBJ2-2, is NAGVMQNPRHLVRRRGQEARLRCSPMKGHSHVYWYRQLPEEGLKFMVYLQKENIIDESGMPKERFSAEFPKEGPSILRIQQVVRGDSAAYFCASSEVTGELFFGEGSRLTVL.

This chain joins TRBV29-1 and TRBJ2-5, with a tentative D call TRBD1 (6 bases). The V gene's germline CDR1 is SQVTM and CDR2 ANQGSEA. The CDR3 loop spans 13 amino acids. V lost 4 bases to trimming and J lost 5 bases, with 14 bases between them. The CDR3 DNA follows: TGCAGCGTTGTGAGGGAGAGGGGGGAGACCCAGTACTTC. Protein: CSVVRERGETQYF.

This clonotype was detected many times. The chain combines TRBV28 with TRBJ2-2, with a weak D call TRBD1 (6 bases). Germline assignment: CDR1 MDHEN and CDR2 SYDVKM. The CDR3 runs 18 residues. Trimming took 4 bases from V and 2 from J, leaving 20 bases between them. The CDR3 bases are TGTGCCAGCAGTTCCGGGACACTCACCTTATCAAACACCGGGGAGCTGTTTTTT. Translated: CASSSGTLTLSNTGELFF.

Worth noting for this clonotype: A clone one base away is much larger, so this may be a read error. V gene TRBV9 combines with J gene TRBJ2-1, with TRBD2 matching 7 bases. The CDR3 length is 15 residues. Germline V lookup: CDR1 SGDLS, CDR2 YYNGEE. The CDR3 sequence: CASSVGSGGFSERFF. The DNA for the CDR3 is TGTGCCAGCAGCGTAGGTTCCGGGGGGTTCAGTGAGCGGTTCTTC.

This clonotype was detected a few times. The genes are TRBV6-2 or TRBV6-3 and TRBJ2-7; TRBD2 aligns across 11 bases. The CDR3 is 14 amino acids. V lost 6 bases to trimming and J lost 4 bases; unmatched junction nucleotides: 5. Looked up from germline, CDR1 is MNHEY and CDR2 is SVGEGT. CDR3 DNA: TGTGCCAGCAGAACCGGGACTAGCGGTTACGAGCAGTACTTC. It specifies CASRTGTSGYEQYF.

This clonotype was seen a handful of times. The V gene is TRBV7-2, the J gene TRBJ2-1; 15 bases are shared with TRBD2. The V gene end was trimmed by 4 bases and the J gene end by 9 bases; junction bases not matched to a gene: 10. The CDR3 is made up of 17 amino acids. The germline V gene has CDR1 SGHTA and CDR2 FQGNSA. The CDR3 is CASSSRTSGRAGGEQFF. In DNA form, the CDR3 reads TGTGCCAGCAGCTCCAGGACTAGCGGGAGGGCCGGGGGTGAGCAGTTCTTC.

This clonotype was picked up many times. The chain uses TRBV6-2 or TRBV6-3 and TRBJ1-1; TRBD1 matches at 7 bases. This CDR3 comprises 14 residues. CDR1 is MNHEY and CDR2 is SVGEGT in the germline V gene. Germline trimming cut 4 bases from V and 6 bases from J; bases unmatched to any gene: 8. The CDR3 is CASSFGQAGPEAFF. In nucleotides, the CDR3 is TGTGCCAGCAGTTTTGGACAGGCCGGGCCTGAAGCTTTCTTT.